These 18 T cell receptor beta chains share one sample of origin, sequenced in a study of blood T cell repertoires in COVID-19. The table came from immunoSEQ multiplex PCR; TCRdb's copy has only in-frame clones and leaves some out. The table records about 100,000 clones, around nine tenths of them present only once. The sequencing sample was made of peripheral blood. Every receptor here comes from a man between 45 and 60 years old with active or convalescent COVID-19.

This clone came up a few times. The chain couples TRBV5-4 to TRBJ2-7, with no clear D. The length of the CDR3 is 14 residues. With 0 bases removed from V and 0 bases from J, the gap between germline ends came to 7 bases. CDR1 and CDR2 from the germline V gene are SGHNT and YYREEE (reference sequence). The CDR3 region has the DNA TGTGCCAGCAGCTTGGGACGGAGCTCCTACGAGCAGTACGTC. Its translation is CASSLGRSSYEQYV.

CDR3: CASRAGTGIDQPQHF. The CDR3 nucleotides are TGTGCCAGCAGGGCCGGGACAGGGATTGATCAGCCCCAGCATTTT. The chain employs TRBV2 and TRBJ1-5, with TRBD1 matching 9 bases. Germline V gene sequence: CDR1 SNHLY, CDR2 FYNNEI. CDR3 length: 15 residues. The junction had 8 bases not matched to a gene; V was cut back by 6 bases and J by 5 bases.

The V call is TRBV3-1 (or the pseudogene TRBV3-2), the J call TRBJ2-3, with 11 bases identical to TRBD2. Per the germline V gene, CDR1 is LGHDT and CDR2 is YNNKEL (reference sequence). This CDR3 has 16 amino acids. V gave up 3 bases and J gave up 3 bases; unmatched junction bases: 5. The DNA of the CDR3 is TGTGCCAGCAGCCAGACTAGCGGGGTGTTGACAGATACGCAGTATTTT. Translating it yields CASSQTSGVLTDTQYF.

This clone was detected only a few times. The V gene is TRBV4-1, the J gene TRBJ1-2, with D unclear. CDR1 MGHRA and CDR2 YSYEKL come from the germline V gene. Trimming cost V 2 bases and J 8 bases, with 6 bases left between them. CDR3 length: 11 residues. The chain's CDR3 is CASSQSVGYTF. The CDR3, as DNA: TGCGCCAGCAGCCAATCGGTGGGCTACACCTTC.

In nucleotides, the CDR3 is TGTGCCAGCAGTTTTCAGGGGAAGACAGATACGCAGTATTTT. It codes for CASSFQGKTDTQYF. The chain is built from TRBV27 and TRBJ2-3; perhaps TRBD1 as D (6 bases). Trimming shortened V by 3 bases and J by 3 bases, and 10 bases separated the two germline ends. The CDR3 covers 14 residues. Germline CDR1 reads MNHEY; CDR2 reads SMNVEV (reference sequence).

This clone was counted a few times. The genes are TRBV5-4 and TRBJ2-1; the match to TRBD1 covers 9 bases. CDR1 and CDR2 from the germline V gene are SGHNT and YYREEE (reference sequence). The V gene end was trimmed by 4 bases and the J gene end by 7 bases; junction bases not matched to a gene: 3. The length of the CDR3 is 13 residues. The CDR3 DNA reads as TGTGCCAGCAGCCTACAGGGGGCAAATGAGCAGTTCTTC. Its protein product is CASSLQGANEQFF.

The chain is built from TRBV5-4 and TRBJ1-3; D perhaps matches TRBD1 (6 bases). The CDR3 covers 15 residues. Per germline, CDR1 SGHNT and CDR2 YYREEE (reference sequence). V lost 0 bases to trimming and J lost 4 bases, with 11 bases between them. CDR3 region: CASSLGGLDGNTIYF. In DNA, the CDR3 is TGTGCCAGCAGCTTGGGGGGGCTGGACGGAAACACCATATATTTT.

V and J are TRBV11-1 and TRBJ2-7; the D gene is possibly TRBD2 (6 bases). Trimming shortened V by 3 bases and J by 1 base, and 7 bases separated the two germline ends. The CDR3 runs 13 residues. The germline CDR1 and CDR2 sequences are SGHAT and FQDESV (reference sequence). As DNA, the CDR3 is TGTGCCAGCAGCTTCAGCGGGTCCTACGAGCAGTACGTC. It codes for CASSFSGSYEQYV.

The rearrangement joins TRBV7-2 to TRBJ1-2; maybe TRBD1 (6 bases). The germline gives CDR1 SGHTA, CDR2 FQGNSA. Trimming removed 4 bases at V and 6 bases at J, with 15 bases between. The CDR3 is made up of 14 amino acids. CDR3 sequence (DNA): TGTGCCAGCAGCTCGAGACAGGACTCAAATGGCTACACCTTC. Protein: CASSSRQDSNGYTF. The complete variable domain, with remaining parts taken from reference TRBV7-2 and TRBJ1-2, reads GAGVSQSPSNKVTEKGKDVELRCDPISGHTALYWYRQSLGQGLEFLIYFQGNSAPDKSGLPSDRFSAERTGGSVSTLTIQRTQQEDSAVYLCASSSRQDSNGYTFGSGTRLTVV.

The genes are TRBV5-1 and TRBJ2-6; TRBD1 agrees at 9 bases. The germline V gene has CDR1 SGHRS and CDR2 YFSETQ. V shed 3 bases, J shed 3 bases, and the junction held 16 bases outside the gene matches. The CDR3 is made up of 20 amino acids. Here the CDR3 DNA reads TGCGCCAGCAGCTCCTCACTTTCGTCCCGGGACAGGGTTGGGGCCAACGTCCTGACTTTC. Translated: CASSSSLSSRDRVGANVLTF.

V and J are TRBV3-1 (or the pseudogene TRBV3-2) and TRBJ1-4; D not certain. There are 17 residues in the CDR3. The V end was cut by 3 bases, the J end by 0 bases, with 14 bases between. From germline, CDR1 is LGHDT and CDR2 YNNKEL (reference sequence). This CDR3 is CASSQGLQPATNEKLFF. Here the CDR3 DNA reads TGTGCCAGCAGCCAGGGTTTACAGCCAGCAACTAATGAAAAACTGTTTTTT.

The table lists this clone with a count of one. The chain employs TRBV6-5 and TRBJ1-2; 10 bases agree with TRBD1. With 8 bases clipped from V and 8 bases from J, the junction kept 11 bases outside the gene matches. The germline V gene encodes CDR1 MNHEY and CDR2 SVGAGI. The CDR3 loop spans 14 amino acids. The CDR3: CASGSPGTGAGYTF. CDR3 DNA: TGTGCCAGCGGGTCCCCCGGGACAGGGGCAGGCTACACCTTC.

The J gene is TRBJ2-1, the V gene TRBV27, with 12 nucleotides matching TRBD1. Trimming took 7 bases from V and 8 from J; bases not matched to a gene: 6. The V gene's germline CDR1 is MNHEY and CDR2 SMNVEV (reference sequence). The CDR3 is 14 residues long. CDR3 sequence (DNA): TGTGCCAGCACCAGGGACAGGGGGCAGGATGAGCAGTTCTTC. Residues: CASTRDRGQDEQFF.

The V and J genes are TRBV5-1 and TRBJ2-1; TRBD1 is a possible D gene (5 bases). The CDR3 has 15 residues. CDR1 is SGHRS and CDR2 is YFSETQ in the germline V gene. The V gene lost 3 bases and the J gene lost 1 base, with 11 bases spanning the gap. In DNA form, the CDR3 reads TGCGCCAGCAGCTATACTGACAGTTCCTACAATGAGCAGTTCTTC. Residues: CASSYTDSSYNEQFF.

The sample holds one count of this clone. The chain links TRBV3-1 (or the pseudogene TRBV3-2) to TRBJ1-2; D is possibly TRBD1 (5 bases). CDR1 and CDR2 from the germline V gene are LGHDT and YNNKEL (reference sequence). Trimming removed 4 bases at V and 8 bases at J, with 17 bases between. This CDR3 has 14 residues. This CDR3 is CASSPDGTLLGYTF. As DNA, the CDR3 is TGTGCCAGCAGCCCAGACGGGACTCTCCTAGGCTACACCTTC.

V usage is TRBV18 and J usage is TRBJ2-3; D not certain. In germline, CDR1 is KGHSH, CDR2 LQKENI. V was clipped by 0 bases and J by 6 bases, with 7 bases between them. The CDR3 is made up of 13 amino acids. The CDR3 protein is CASSPPAGDTQYF. CDR3 bases: TGTGCCAGCTCACCACCGGCAGGCGATACGCAGTATTTT.

This clone was counted a single time. The chain joins TRBV15 to TRBJ2-3; D remains ambiguous. CDR1 LNHNV and CDR2 YYDKDF come from the germline V gene (reference sequence). V was clipped by 4 bases and J by 1 base, with 24 bases between them. The length of the CDR3 is 19 residues. For the CDR3, the DNA is TGTGCCACCAGCACCTCTTTGGTCCCTCCCGGTGTAGGCACAGATACGCAGTATTTT. Residues: CATSTSLVPPGVGTDTQYF.

The genes are TRBV9 and TRBJ1-6, with a possible D match to TRBD1 (5 bases). This CDR3 has 14 amino acids. V was trimmed by 0 bases and J by 7 bases, leaving 8 bases between them. Germline lookup yields CDR1 SGDLS and CDR2 YYNGEE. CDR3 sequence: CASSVAGVNSPLHF. The CDR3 DNA sequence: TGTGCCAGCAGCGTAGCGGGGGTCAATTCACCCCTCCACTTT.